These 19 T cell receptor beta chains were sequenced from one sample in a study of spatial heterogeneity in lung cancer. TCRdb processed the 5' RACE reads anew with MiXCR; each CDR3 protein has one entry. The sample shows about 45,000 distinct CDR3 sequences, about 12% of them seen only once. Regarding time point: sample taken at primary tumor resection. Whole RNA was taken from tumor, nontumor lung or frozen PBMC; it was then sequenced unsorted. The input for sequencing was PBMCs, taken at surgery. The receptor source for this set is a female donor with early-stage non-small cell lung cancer.

This clonotype was picked up many times. The rearrangement links TRBV19 to TRBJ2-3, with TRBD2 identical over 8 bases. Germline CDR1 LNHDA, CDR2 SQIVND (reference sequence). The trim removed 5 bases at V and 6 bases at J, leaving 10 bases unmatched. This CDR3 spans 15 amino acids. CDR3 coding DNA: TGTGCCAGTAGTGGTCGGTTTAGCGGGGATGATACGCAGTATTTT. This encodes CASSGRFSGDDTQYF.

V gene TRBV12-3 or TRBV12-4 combines with J gene TRBJ1-3, with unresolved D. Trimming took off 6 bases at V and 1 base at J, with 7 bases between the two ends. The CDR3 length is 13 residues. CDR3 sequence: CASRGISGNTIYF. CDR3 nucleotides: TGTGCCAGCAGGGGGATTTCTGGAAACACCATATATTTT.

This clonotype was counted between two and nine times. The chain couples TRBV7-8 to TRBJ2-2, with D maybe TRBD2 (7 bases). Germline values: CDR1 SGHVS, CDR2 FQNEAQ. The CDR3 is made up of 15 amino acids. Trimming took off 5 bases at V and 4 bases at J, with 14 bases between the two ends. Here the CDR3 DNA reads TGTGCCAGCAGCCCGAGGGGGGGCCGCACCGGGGAGCTGTTTTTT. Its protein is CASSPRGGRTGELFF.

V gene TRBV15 combines with J gene TRBJ2-5, with TRBD1 matching over 9 bases. The V gene's germline CDR1 is LNHNV and CDR2 YYDKDF (reference sequence). J lost 5 bases, V lost 1 base, and 11 bases had no gene match. The CDR3 totals 17 residues. CDR3 nucleotide sequence: TGTGCCACCAGCAGAGGCCCCAAAGGGACAGGGTATGAGACCCAGTACTTC. Encoded protein: CATSRGPKGTGYETQYF. The full variable domain, rest sourced from reference TRBV15 and TRBJ2-5, is DAMVIQNPRYQVTQFGKPVTLSCSQTLNHNVMYWYQQKSSQAPKLLFHYYDKDFNNEADTPDNFQSRRPNTSFCFLDIRSPGLGDTAMYLCATSRGPKGTGYETQYFGPGTRLLVL.

This clonotype was found many times. The rearrangement uses TRBV28 and TRBJ2-7; 8 bases map to TRBD2. CDR3 size: 15 residues. CDR1 and CDR2 from the germline V gene are MDHEN and SYDVKM. The junction had 9 bases not matched to a gene; V was cut back by 8 bases and J by 0 bases. DNA for the CDR3: TGTGCCAGCGGCGGGGGGCCTCCTAGCTCCTACGAGCAGTACTTC. Translated: CASGGGPPSSYEQYF.

The chain has TRBV20-1 and TRBJ2-7; D possibly matches TRBD1 or TRBD2 (6 bases each). Germline values: CDR1 DFQATT, CDR2 SNEGSKA (reference sequence). This CDR3 contains 13 residues. V was cut by 2 bases and J by 3 bases, with 11 bases left in between. The CDR3 is CSARRRGVYEQYF. DNA for the CDR3: TGCAGTGCTAGACGGAGGGGGGTCTACGAGCAGTACTTC.

The gene calls are TRBV6-5 and TRBJ1-1; D gene ambiguous. The V and J ends lost 3 bases and 5 bases respectively, with 13 bases between them. The CDR3 spans 14 residues. CDR1 and CDR2 (germline): MNHEY, SVGAGI. CDR3 sequence reads: CASSYIGGGTEAFF. DNA of the CDR3: TGTGCCAGCAGTTATATTGGCGGAGGTACTGAAGCTTTCTTT.

This clonotype has a handful of counts. The chain couples TRBV7-2 to TRBJ1-2; 7 bases match TRBD1. The CDR3 has 16 residues. V gave up 7 bases and J gave up 6 bases; unmatched junction bases: 17. Germline V gene data show CDR1 as SGHTA and CDR2 as FQGNSA. CDR3 residues: CASIPGGGGQGHGYTF. The CDR3 region has the DNA TGTGCCAGCATCCCAGGTGGAGGGGGCCAGGGCCATGGCTACACCTTC.

This clonotype came up a few times. The chain links TRBV4-1 to TRBJ1-1, with TRBD1 identical over 10 bases. CDR3 length: 13 amino acids. With V trimmed by 4 bases and J by 6 bases, 2 bases remained unmatched. Germline CDR1 MGHRA, CDR2 YSYEKL. The CDR3 sequence is CASSLGTGAEAFF. The DNA of the CDR3 is TGCGCCAGCAGCCTAGGGACAGGGGCTGAAGCTTTCTTT.

This clonotype was counted a few times. The chain has TRBV5-1 and TRBJ2-2; no clear D. The CDR3 loop spans 14 amino acids. V was clipped by 0 bases and J by 6 bases, with 9 bases between them. Germline CDR1 SGHRS, CDR2 YFSETQ. CDR3 bases: TGCGCCAGCAGCTTGGCCTGGCGAGCCGGGGAGCTGTTTTTT. Translated: CASSLAWRAGELFF.

This clonotype turned up a few times. The rearrangement joins TRBV27 to TRBJ2-7, with 7 bases matching TRBD1. Germline CDR1 is MNHEY and CDR2 is SMNVEV (reference sequence). The CDR3 runs 13 residues. After removal of 5 bases from V and 2 bases from J, the junction contained 3 bases not matched to a gene. CDR3 in amino acids: CASSQTGAYEQYF. The CDR3 DNA follows: TGTGCCAGCAGTCAAACAGGGGCCTACGAGCAGTACTTC.

This clonotype appeared a few times. The CDR3 DNA reads as TGTGCCAGCAGTCTCCACAGGGAGGGGAATGAGCAGTTCTTC. Translation gives CASSLHREGNEQFF. The chain couples TRBV2 to TRBJ2-1; D perhaps matches TRBD2 (7 bases). Trimming took off 5 bases at V and 7 bases at J, with 15 bases between the two ends. Germline V gene data show CDR1 as SNHLY and CDR2 as FYNNEI. The CDR3 consists of 14 residues. Full variable domain (outside the CDR3, taken from reference TRBV2 and TRBJ2-1): EPEVTQTPSHQVTQMGQEVILRCVPISNHLYFYWYRQILGQKVEFLVSFYNNEISEKSEIFDDQFSVERPDGSNFTLKIRSTKLEDSAMYFCASSLHREGNEQFFGPGTRLTVL.

The J gene is TRBJ1-1, the V gene TRBV18, with a possible D match to TRBD1 (6 bases). CDR1 and CDR2 from the germline V gene are KGHSH and LQKENI. V was pared by 3 bases and J by 5 bases, with 10 bases between. CDR3 length equals 13 residues. CDR3: CASSPGARTEAFF. In nucleotides, the CDR3 is TGTGCCAGCTCACCGGGGGCCCGTACTGAAGCTTTCTTT. Drawing the rest from reference TRBV18 and TRBJ1-1, the complete variable domain is NAGVMQNPRHLVRRRGQEARLRCSPMKGHSHVYWYRQLPEEGLKFMVYLQKENIIDESGMPKERFSAEFPKEGPSILRIQQVVRGDSAAYFCASSPGARTEAFFGQGTRLTVV.

This clonotype was observed a few times. The genes are TRBV7-7 and TRBJ2-5; D ambiguous. Trimming shortened V by 1 base and J by 4 bases, and 7 bases separated the two germline ends. The CDR3 spans 13 residues. Germline assignment: CDR1 SSHAT and CDR2 FNYEAQ (reference sequence). Here the CDR3 DNA reads TGTGCCAGCAGCTTAGTACTAACAGAGACCCAGTACTTC. Translating it yields CASSLVLTETQYF.

The rearrangement uses TRBV12-3 or TRBV12-4 and TRBJ1-2; 7 bases line up with TRBD1. Trimming at V came to 5 bases and at J to 8 bases, leaving 8 bases not matched to a gene. The CDR3 has 13 residues. CDR3 region: CASSRQGLKGYTF. CDR3 bases: TGTGCCAGCAGTCGACAGGGACTAAAAGGCTACACCTTC.

This clonotype was counted a few times. The chain employs TRBV12-3 or TRBV12-4 and TRBJ2-3; unclear D gene. CDR3 size: 11 residues. V dropped 6 bases and J dropped 2 bases, with 3 bases sitting between them. The CDR3 protein is CASRHTDTQYF. CDR3 DNA: TGTGCCAGCAGGCACACAGATACGCAGTATTTT.

This clonotype appeared a few times. The chain joins TRBV27 to TRBJ1-1; weak D call: TRBD1 (6 bases). Trimming took off 6 bases at V and 5 bases at J, with 16 bases between the two ends. The CDR3 is 14 residues long. Germline V gene data show CDR1 as MNHEY and CDR2 as SMNVEV (reference sequence). CDR3 sequence reads: CASRKNRDATEAFF. In DNA form, the CDR3 reads TGTGCCAGCAGAAAAAACAGGGATGCGACTGAAGCTTTCTTT.

This chain joins TRBV5-1 and TRBJ2-5; D may be TRBD1 (5 bases). The V and J ends lost 0 bases and 2 bases respectively, with 17 bases between them. CDR3 size: 17 residues. Germline values: CDR1 SGHRS, CDR2 YFSETQ. The CDR3 is CASSLVGSGTGQETQYF. The CDR3, as DNA: TGCGCCAGCAGCTTGGTGGGTTCCGGTACAGGACAAGAGACCCAGTACTTC.

The rearrangement uses TRBV14 and TRBJ2-3, with 8 bases aligning to TRBD2. This CDR3 has 17 amino acids. Germline CDR1 SGHDN, CDR2 FVKESK. J lost 0 bases, V lost 4 bases, and 9 bases had no gene match. The DNA of the CDR3 is TGTGCCAGCAGCCGCCCCGGGACTAGAACTAGCACAGATACGCAGTATTTT. This translates into CASSRPGTRTSTDTQYF.